Presented here are 5 T cell receptor beta chains from one specimen sequenced in a study of OX40 agonist ivuxolimab in advanced cancers. Repertoires were generated with immunoSEQ multiplex PCR, while TCRdb's copy carries only in-frame clones and drops some. This sample has approximately 35,000 clones, with about 74% found just once. Source: CD4+ or CD8+ T cells sorted from blood, taken in a trial of the OX40 agonist ivuxolimab. These receptors all come from an adult with an advanced solid tumor such as melanoma, head and neck, liver or kidney cancer.

The CDR3, as DNA: TGTGCCAGCAAGCAGCAACCGGACACTGAAGCTTTCTTT. Translation: CASKQQPDTEAFF. This chain connects TRBV6-1 to TRBJ1-1; D gene uncertain. Trimming left V 7 bases short and J 3 bases short, with 12 bases between. This CDR3 contains 13 residues. Germline CDR1 reads MNHNS; CDR2 reads SASEGT.

The gene calls are TRBV19 and TRBJ1-5; TRBD1 aligns across 10 bases. V dropped 6 bases and J dropped 6; count of bases not matched to a gene: 8. The CDR3 contains 15 residues. The germline gives CDR1 LNHDA, CDR2 SQIVND (reference sequence). The CDR3 nucleotides are TGTGCCAGTAGCCAAGACAGGGGGCGATTTCAGCCCCAGCATTTT. Protein product: CASSQDRGRFQPQHF.

The rearrangement links TRBV18 to TRBJ1-6, with a possible D match to TRBD1 (5 bases). Trimming cost V 5 bases and J 8 bases, with 10 bases left between them. The CDR3 is made up of 13 amino acids. The V gene's germline CDR1 is KGHSH and CDR2 LQKENI. The CDR3 nucleotides read TGTGCCAGCTCATCACAGGAGGATTCACCCCTCCACTTT. It yields the protein CASSSQEDSPLHF.

The CDR3 DNA is TGCGCCAGCGAGCCTGGGACTCACAACACCGGGGAGCTGTTTTTT. It codes for CASEPGTHNTGELFF. The rearrangement links TRBV5-1 to TRBJ2-2; TRBD2 might be the D (6 bases). This CDR3 comprises 15 residues. In germline, CDR1 is SGHRS, CDR2 YFSETQ. V dropped 7 bases and J dropped 2 bases, with 15 bases sitting between them.

The chain uses TRBV7-2 and TRBJ1-6; weak D call: TRBD1 (6 bases). CDR3 length: 16 amino acids. V lost 6 bases and J 8 bases, leaving 20 bases between the germline ends. Per the germline V gene, CDR1 is SGHTA and CDR2 is FQGNSA. CDR3 in amino acids: CASSLVEGGRDSPLHF. In DNA form, the CDR3 reads TGTGCCAGCAGTCTTGTGGAGGGGGGACGCGATTCACCCCTCCACTTT.